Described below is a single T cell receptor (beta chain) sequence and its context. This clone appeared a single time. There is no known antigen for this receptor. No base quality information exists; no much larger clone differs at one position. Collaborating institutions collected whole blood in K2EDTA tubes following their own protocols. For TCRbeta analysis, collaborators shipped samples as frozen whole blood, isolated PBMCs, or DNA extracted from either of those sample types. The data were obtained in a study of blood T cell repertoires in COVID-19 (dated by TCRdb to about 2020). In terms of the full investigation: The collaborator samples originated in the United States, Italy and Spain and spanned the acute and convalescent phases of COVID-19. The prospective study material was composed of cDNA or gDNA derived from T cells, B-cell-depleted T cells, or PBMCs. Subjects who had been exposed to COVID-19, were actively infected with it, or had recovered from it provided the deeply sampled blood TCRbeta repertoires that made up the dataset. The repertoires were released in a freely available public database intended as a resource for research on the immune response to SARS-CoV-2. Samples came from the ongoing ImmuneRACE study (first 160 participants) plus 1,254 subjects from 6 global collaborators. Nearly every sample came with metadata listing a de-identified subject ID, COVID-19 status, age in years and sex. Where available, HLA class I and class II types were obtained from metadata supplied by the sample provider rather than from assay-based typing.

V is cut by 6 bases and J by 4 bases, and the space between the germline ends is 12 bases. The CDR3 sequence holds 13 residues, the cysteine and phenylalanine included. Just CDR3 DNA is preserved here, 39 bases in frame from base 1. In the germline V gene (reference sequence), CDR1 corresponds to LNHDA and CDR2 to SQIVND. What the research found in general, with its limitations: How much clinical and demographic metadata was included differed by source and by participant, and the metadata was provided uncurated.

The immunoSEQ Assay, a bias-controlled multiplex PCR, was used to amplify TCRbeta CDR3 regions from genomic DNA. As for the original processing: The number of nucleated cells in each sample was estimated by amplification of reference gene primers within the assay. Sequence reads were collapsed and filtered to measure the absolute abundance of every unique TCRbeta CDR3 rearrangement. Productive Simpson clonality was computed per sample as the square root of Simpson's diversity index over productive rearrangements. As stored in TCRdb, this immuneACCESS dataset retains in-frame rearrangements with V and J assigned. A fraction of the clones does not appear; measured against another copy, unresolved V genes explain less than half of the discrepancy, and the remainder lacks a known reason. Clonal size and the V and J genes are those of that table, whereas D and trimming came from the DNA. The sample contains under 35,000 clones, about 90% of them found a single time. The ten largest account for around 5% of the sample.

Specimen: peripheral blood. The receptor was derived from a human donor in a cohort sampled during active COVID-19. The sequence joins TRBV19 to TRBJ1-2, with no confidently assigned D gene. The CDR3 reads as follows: CASSLAPIYGYTF. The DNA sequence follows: TGTGCCAGTAGCCTAGCCCCGATCTATGGCTACACCTTC.